This TCR beta chain was captured in a study of blood T cell repertoires in COVID-19. Study context: The United States, Italy and Spain provided the acute and convalescent COVID-19 samples. PBMCs, B-cell-depleted T cells, or T cells were the source of the cDNA or gDNA that made up the material.

In the source study's methods: Amplification with reference gene primers provided the estimates of nucleated cell counts. Profiling relied on immunoSEQ multiplex PCR, and the TCRdb table lists in-frame clones only, not all of them. That table supplies the V and J calls and clone size; D and trimming were determined from the DNA. The data contain some 98,000 clones, approximately 82% of them singletons. V shed 6 bases and J shed 0 bases, with 3 bases lying between them. Germline V gene data show CDR1 as MDHEN and CDR2 as SYDVKM. The CDR3 is made up of 12 amino acids. V and J are TRBV28 and TRBJ1-5; D is unresolved. Specimen: peripheral blood. The TCR sequence derives from a man aged 65-85 years with acute or convalescent COVID-19. The CDR3 DNA reads as TGTGCCAGCAGATATAGCAATCAGCCCCAGCATTTT. Residues: CASRYSNQPQHF. Variable domain in full (rest from reference TRBV28 and TRBJ1-5): DVKVTQSSRYLVKRTGEKVFLECVQDMDHENMFWYRQDPGLGLRLIYFSYDVKMKEKGDIPEGYSVSREKKERFSLILESASTNQTSMYLCASRYSNQPQHFGDGTRLSIL.